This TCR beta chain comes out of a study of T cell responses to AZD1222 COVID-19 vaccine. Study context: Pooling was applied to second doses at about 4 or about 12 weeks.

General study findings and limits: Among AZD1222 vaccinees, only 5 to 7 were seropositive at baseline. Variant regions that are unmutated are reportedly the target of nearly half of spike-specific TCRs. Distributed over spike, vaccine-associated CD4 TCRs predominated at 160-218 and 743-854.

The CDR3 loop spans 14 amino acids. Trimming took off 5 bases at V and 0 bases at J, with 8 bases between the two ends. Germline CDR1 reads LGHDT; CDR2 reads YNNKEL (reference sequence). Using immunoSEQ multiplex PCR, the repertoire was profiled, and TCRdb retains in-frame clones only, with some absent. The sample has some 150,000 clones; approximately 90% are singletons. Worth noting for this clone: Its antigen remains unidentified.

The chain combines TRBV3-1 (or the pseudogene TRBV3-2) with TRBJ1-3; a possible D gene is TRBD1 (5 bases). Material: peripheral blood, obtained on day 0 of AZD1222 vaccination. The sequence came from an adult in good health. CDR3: CASSDSDSGNTIYF. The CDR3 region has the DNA TGTGCCAGCAGCGACAGTGACTCTGGAAACACCATATATTTT.